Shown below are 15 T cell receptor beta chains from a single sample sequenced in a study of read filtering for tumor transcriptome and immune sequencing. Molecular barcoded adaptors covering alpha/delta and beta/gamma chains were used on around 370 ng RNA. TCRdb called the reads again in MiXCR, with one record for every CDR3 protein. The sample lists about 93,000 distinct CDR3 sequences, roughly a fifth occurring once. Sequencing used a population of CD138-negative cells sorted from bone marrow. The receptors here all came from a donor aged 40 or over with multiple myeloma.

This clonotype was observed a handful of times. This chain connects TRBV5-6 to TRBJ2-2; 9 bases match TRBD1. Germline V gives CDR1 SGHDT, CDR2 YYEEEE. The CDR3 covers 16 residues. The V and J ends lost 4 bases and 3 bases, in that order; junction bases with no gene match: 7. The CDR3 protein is CASSGGTGKYTGELFF. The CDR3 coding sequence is TGTGCCAGCAGCGGAGGGACAGGGAAATACACCGGGGAGCTGTTTTTT.

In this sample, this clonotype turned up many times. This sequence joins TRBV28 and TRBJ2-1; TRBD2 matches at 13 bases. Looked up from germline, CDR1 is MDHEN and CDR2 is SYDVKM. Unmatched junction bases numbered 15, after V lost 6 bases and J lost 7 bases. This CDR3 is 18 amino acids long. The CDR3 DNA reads TGTGCCAGCAGGAGCGAAAAGGGACTAGCGGGAAAAAGGAATGAGCAGTTCTTC. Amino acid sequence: CASRSEKGLAGKRNEQFF.

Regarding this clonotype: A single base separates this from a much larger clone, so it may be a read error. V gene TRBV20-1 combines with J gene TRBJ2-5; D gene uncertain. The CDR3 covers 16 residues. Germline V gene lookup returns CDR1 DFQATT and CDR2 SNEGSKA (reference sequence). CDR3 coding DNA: TGCAGTGCTAGAGATGGCGTACCGACTTACCAAGAGACCCAGTGCTTC. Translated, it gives CSARDGVPTYQETQCF.

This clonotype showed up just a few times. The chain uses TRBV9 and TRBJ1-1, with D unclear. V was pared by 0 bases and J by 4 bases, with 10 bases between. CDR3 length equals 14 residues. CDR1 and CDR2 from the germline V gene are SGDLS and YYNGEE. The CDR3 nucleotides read TGTGCCAGCAGCGTAGGGCGGGTGGGCACTGAAGCTTTCTTT. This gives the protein CASSVGRVGTEAFF.

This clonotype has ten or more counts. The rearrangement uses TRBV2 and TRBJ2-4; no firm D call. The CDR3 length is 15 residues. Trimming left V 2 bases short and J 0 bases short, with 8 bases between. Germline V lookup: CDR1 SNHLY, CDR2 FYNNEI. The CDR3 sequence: CASSELGLAKNIQYF. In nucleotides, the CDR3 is TGTGCCAGCAGTGAATTGGGTCTAGCCAAAAACATTCAGTACTTC.

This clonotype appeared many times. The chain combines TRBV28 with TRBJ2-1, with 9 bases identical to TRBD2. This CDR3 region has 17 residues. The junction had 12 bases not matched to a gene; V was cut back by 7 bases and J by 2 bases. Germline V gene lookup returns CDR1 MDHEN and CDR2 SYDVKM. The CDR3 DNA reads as TGTGCCAGCACCATAGGGGGGGTAGCGGGGGCCTACAATGAGCAGTTCTTC. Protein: CASTIGGVAGAYNEQFF.

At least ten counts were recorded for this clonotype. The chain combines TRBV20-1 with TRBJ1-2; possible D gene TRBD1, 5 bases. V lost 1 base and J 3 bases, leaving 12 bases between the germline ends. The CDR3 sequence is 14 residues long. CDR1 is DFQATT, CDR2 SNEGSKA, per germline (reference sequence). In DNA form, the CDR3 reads TGCAGTGCTAGAGGAACAGGAACGGACTATGGCTACACCTTC. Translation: CSARGTGTDYGYTF.

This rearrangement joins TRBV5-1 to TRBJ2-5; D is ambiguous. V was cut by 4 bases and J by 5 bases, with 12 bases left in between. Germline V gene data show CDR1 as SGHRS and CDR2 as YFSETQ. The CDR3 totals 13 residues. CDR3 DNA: TGCGCCAGCAGCCCGGCAGGAAGTGAGACCCAGTACTTC. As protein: CASSPAGSETQYF.

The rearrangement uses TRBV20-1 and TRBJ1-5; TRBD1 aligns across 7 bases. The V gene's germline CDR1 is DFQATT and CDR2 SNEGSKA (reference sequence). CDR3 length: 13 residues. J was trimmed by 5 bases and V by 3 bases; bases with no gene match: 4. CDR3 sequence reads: CSARTGRDQPQHF. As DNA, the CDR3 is TGCAGTGCTAGGACAGGGCGGGATCAGCCCCAGCATTTT.

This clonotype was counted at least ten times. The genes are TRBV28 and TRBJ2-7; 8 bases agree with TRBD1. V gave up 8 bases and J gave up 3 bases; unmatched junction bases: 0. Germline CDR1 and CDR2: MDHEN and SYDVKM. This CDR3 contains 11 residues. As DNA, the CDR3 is TGTGCCAGCGGACAGGGCTACGAGCAGTACTTC. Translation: CASGQGYEQYF.

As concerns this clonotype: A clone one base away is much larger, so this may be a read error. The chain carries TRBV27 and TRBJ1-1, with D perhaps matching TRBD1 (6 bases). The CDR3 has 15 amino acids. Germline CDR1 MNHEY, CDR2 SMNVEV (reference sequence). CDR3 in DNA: TGTGCCAGCAGGTTTTTGCTCGGACGGGACACTGAAGCTTACTTT. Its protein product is CASRFLLGRDTEAYF.

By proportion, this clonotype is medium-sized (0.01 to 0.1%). The CDR3 DNA reads TGTGCCAGCAGTGAGATGAACACTGAAGCTTTCTTT. Its translation is CASSEMNTEAFF. The gene calls are TRBV28 and TRBJ1-1; D is unresolved. CDR1 and CDR2 from the germline V gene are MDHEN and SYDVKM. The CDR3 contains 12 residues. V lost 5 bases and J 0 bases, leaving 4 bases between the germline ends.

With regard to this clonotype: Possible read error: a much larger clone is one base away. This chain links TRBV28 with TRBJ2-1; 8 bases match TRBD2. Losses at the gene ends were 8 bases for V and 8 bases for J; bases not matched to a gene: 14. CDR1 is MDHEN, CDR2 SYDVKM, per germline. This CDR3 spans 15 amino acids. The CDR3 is CASRPYGGGSYEQFF. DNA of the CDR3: TGTGCCAGCCGTCCATACGGGGGGGGGTCCTATGAGCAGTTCTTC. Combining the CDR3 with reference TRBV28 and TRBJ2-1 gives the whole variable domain DVKVTQSSRYLVKRTGEKVFLECVQDMDHENMFWYRQDPGLGLRLIYFSYDVKMKEKGDIPEGYSVSREKKERFSLILESASTNQTSMYLCASRPYGGGSYEQFFGPGTRLTVL.

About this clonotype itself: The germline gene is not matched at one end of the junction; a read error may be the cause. The CDR3 coding sequence is TGTGCCAGCGGTTTAGCAGGAGGGACCTACGAGCAGTACTTC. Its protein is CASGLAGGTYEQYF. V usage is TRBV27 and J usage is TRBJ2-7, with D maybe TRBD2 (6 bases). The CDR3 loop spans 14 amino acids. CDR1 and CDR2 from the germline V gene are MNHEY and SMNVEV (reference sequence).

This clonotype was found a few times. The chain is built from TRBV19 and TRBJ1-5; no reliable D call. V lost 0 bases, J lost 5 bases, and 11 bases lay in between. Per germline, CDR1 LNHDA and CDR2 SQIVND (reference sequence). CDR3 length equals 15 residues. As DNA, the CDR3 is TGTGCCAGTAGTATAGATGTGGCGGACTATCAGCCCCAGCATTTT. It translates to CASSIDVADYQPQHF. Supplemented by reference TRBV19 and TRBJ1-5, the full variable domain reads DGGITQSPKYLFRKEGQNVTLSCEQNLNHDAMYWYRQDPGQGLRLIYYSQIVNDFQKGDIAEGYSVSREKKESFPLTVTSAQKNPTAFYLCASSIDVADYQPQHFGDGTRLSIL.